The T cell receptor (beta chain) described here comes from a study of shared clonotypes between healthy human individuals. Looking at the study overall: Each donor had three CD4 naive, three CD4 memory, two CD8 naive and one CD8 memory plate. General study findings and limits: A handful of donors had around 5.5% of their naive CD4 clonotypes in common.

CDR3 length: 13 residues. Germline V CDR1 and CDR2: SGHTA, FQGTGA. V was pared by 5 bases and J by 4 bases, with 9 bases between. Only in-frame clones appear in the TCRdb table, and some are missing; sequencing was by immunoSEQ multiplex PCR. The sample lists about 680,000 clones; about 90% were seen once. Note on this clone: The target antigen is unknown.

In the naive CD8 group, cells lacked CD45RO and were positively selected for CCR7, so terminally differentiated effector memory CD45RA+ cells were left out. Donors had no recently reported acute infections or vaccinations and were HIV-negative. Those who donated, Caucasian adults without exception, all lived in Nashville, Tennessee. Sequencing was carried out using naive CD8+ T cells sorted from blood. The rearrangement joins TRBV7-3 to TRBJ2-1; D remains unclear. This clonotype was obtained from a man aged 25 to 40 in good health. CDR3 amino acids: CASSTDHYNEQFF. CDR3 coding DNA: TGTGCCAGCAGCACGGACCATTACAATGAGCAGTTCTTC.